This TCR beta chain was obtained from a study of tumor-infiltrating lymphocytes in oesophageal squamous cell carcinoma. A single record per CDR3 protein comes from TCRdb applying MiXCR to the reads. The profile shows approximately 10,000 distinct CDR3 sequences, roughly 58% of them singletons. In germline, CDR1 is SGHVS, CDR2 FNYEAQ. This CDR3 is built from 15 residues. Trimming took off 5 bases at V and 11 bases at J, with 24 bases between the two ends. This clonotype has just a few counts. The chain links TRBV7-6 to TRBJ2-5; a possible D gene is TRBD1 (7 bases). The sequenced material came from blood. This clonotype was obtained from a female donor with esophageal squamous cell carcinoma. This CDR3 reads CASSLQGTLNRGQYF. CDR3 nucleotide sequence: TGTGCCAGCAGCCTACAGGGGACACTTAACCGGGGGCAGTACTTC.